A single TCR beta chain is shown here with its context. The antigen is undetermined. Everyone who donated was a Caucasian adult who lived in Nashville, Tennessee. This entry belongs to a study of shared clonotypes between healthy human individuals. Libraries were prepared by immunoSEQ multiplex PCR; TCRdb keeps only in-frame clonotypes and omits some of them. The sample carries about 480,000 clones, approximately 79% recorded once. The CDR3 loop spans 12 amino acids. Whole-study results and caveats: A limitation of the genetic and exposure-history diversity represented arose from few donors.

What was sequenced was PBMCs. The TCR comes from a middle-aged woman in good health. Some clones in this sample may be carry-over from other donors' samples. This rearrangement joins TRBV21-1 to TRBJ2-7; the D call of TRBD1 is as the table states it, not checked on the DNA. TRBV21-1 is tagged as a pseudogene. The CDR3 region is CARKDSSYEQYF. DNA for the CDR3: TGTGCCAGGAAGGACAGCTCCTACGAGCAGTACTTC.